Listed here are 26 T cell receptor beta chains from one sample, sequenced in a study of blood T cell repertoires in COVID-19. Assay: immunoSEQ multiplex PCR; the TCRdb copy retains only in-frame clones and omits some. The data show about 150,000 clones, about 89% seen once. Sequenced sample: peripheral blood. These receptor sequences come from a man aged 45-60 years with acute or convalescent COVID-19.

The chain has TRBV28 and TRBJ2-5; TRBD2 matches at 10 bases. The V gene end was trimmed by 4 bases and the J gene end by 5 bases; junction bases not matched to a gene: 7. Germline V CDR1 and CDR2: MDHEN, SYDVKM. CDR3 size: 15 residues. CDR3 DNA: TGTGCCAGCAGTTCCCAAGCGGGGGGGCCGGAGACCCAGTACTTC. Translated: CASSSQAGGPETQYF.

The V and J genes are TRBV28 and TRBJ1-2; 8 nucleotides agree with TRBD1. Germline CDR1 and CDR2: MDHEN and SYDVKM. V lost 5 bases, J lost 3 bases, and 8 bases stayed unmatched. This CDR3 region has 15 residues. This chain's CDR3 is CASSARNRGYYGYTF. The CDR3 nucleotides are TGTGCCAGCAGTGCCCGGAACAGGGGGTACTATGGCTACACCTTC.

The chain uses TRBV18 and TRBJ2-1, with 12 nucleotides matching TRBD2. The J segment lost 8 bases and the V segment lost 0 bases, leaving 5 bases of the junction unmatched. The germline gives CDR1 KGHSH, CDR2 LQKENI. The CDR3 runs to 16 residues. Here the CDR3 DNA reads TGTGCCAGCTCACCACCGGCTAGCGGGGGGGGCGATGAGCAGTTCTTC. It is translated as CASSPPASGGGDEQFF.

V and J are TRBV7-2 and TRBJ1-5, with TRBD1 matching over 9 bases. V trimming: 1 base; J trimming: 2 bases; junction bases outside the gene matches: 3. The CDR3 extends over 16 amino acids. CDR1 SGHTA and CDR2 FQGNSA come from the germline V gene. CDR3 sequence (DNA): TGTGCCAGCAGCTTAGATCGGACAGGGGGCAATCAGCCCCAGCATTTT. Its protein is CASSLDRTGGNQPQHF.

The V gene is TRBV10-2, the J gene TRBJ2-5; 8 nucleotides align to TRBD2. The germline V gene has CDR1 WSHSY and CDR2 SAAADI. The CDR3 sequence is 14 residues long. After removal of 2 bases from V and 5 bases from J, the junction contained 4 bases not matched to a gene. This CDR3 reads CASSESSGVETQYF. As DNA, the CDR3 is TGCGCCAGCAGTGAGAGTAGCGGGGTTGAGACCCAGTACTTC.

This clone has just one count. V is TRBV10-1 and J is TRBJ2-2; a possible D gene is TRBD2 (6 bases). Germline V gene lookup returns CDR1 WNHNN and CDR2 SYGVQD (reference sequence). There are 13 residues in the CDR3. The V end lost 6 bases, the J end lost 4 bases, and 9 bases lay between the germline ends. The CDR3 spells CASSVGGTGELFF. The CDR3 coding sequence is TGCGCCAGCAGCGTGGGGGGCACCGGGGAGCTGTTTTTT.

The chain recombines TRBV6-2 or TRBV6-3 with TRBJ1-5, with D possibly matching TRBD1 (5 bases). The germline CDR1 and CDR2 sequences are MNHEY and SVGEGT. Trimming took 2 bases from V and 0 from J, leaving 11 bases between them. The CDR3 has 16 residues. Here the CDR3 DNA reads TGTGCCAGCAGTTACCCACAGGTCTTTAGCAATCAGCCCCAGCATTTT. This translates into CASSYPQVFSNQPQHF.

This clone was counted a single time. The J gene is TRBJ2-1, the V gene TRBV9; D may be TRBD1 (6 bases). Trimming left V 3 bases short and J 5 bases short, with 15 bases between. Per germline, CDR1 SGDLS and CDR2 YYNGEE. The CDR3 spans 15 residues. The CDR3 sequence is CASSGGRGFNNEQFF. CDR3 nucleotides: TGTGCCAGCAGCGGTGGCAGGGGATTTAACAATGAGCAGTTCTTC.

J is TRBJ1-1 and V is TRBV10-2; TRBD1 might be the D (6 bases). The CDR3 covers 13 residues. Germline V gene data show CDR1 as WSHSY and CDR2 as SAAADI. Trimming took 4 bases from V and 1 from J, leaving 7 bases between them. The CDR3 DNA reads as TGCGCCAGCAGTGGACAGGAGAACACTGAAGCTTTCTTT. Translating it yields CASSGQENTEAFF.

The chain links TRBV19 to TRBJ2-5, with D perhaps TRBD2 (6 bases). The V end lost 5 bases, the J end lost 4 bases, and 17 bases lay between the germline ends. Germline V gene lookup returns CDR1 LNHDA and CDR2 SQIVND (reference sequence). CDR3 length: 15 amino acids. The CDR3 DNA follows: TGTGCCAGTAGTGTCGAGAGGGGACTGGGAGAGACCCAGTACTTC. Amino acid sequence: CASSVERGLGETQYF.

CDR3 in DNA: TGTGCCAGCAGGGACGACAGGGGACTGTTTTTT. This sequence encodes CASRDDRGLFF. The rearrangement joins TRBV6-6 to TRBJ1-4; 8 bases map to TRBD1. The CDR3 is made up of 11 amino acids. Unmatched junction bases numbered 4, after V lost 6 bases and J lost 13 bases. Germline loops: CDR1 MNHNY, CDR2 SVGAGI (reference sequence).

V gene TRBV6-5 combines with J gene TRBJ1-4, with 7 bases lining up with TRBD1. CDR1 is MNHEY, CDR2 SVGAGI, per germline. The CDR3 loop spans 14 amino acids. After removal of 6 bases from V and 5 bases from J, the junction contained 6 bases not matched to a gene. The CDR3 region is CASSTGVPNEKLFF. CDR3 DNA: TGTGCCAGCAGCACAGGGGTCCCGAATGAAAAACTGTTTTTT.

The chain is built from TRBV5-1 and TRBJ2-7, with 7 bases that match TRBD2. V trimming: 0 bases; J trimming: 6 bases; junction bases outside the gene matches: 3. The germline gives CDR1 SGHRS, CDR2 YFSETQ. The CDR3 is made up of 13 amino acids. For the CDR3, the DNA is TGCGCCAGCAGCTTGGGCGGGAGTTCCGAGCAGTACTTC. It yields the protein CASSLGGSSEQYF.

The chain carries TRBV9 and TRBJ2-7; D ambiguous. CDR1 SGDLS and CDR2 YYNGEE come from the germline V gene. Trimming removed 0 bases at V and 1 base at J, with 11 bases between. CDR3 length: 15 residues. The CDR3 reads CASSVGSEPSYEQYF. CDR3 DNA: TGTGCCAGCAGCGTAGGCTCCGAGCCATCCTACGAGCAGTACTTC. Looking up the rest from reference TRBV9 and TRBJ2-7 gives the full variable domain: DSGVTQTPKHLITATGQRVTLRCSPRSGDLSVYWYQQSLDQGLQFLIQYYNGEERAKGNILERFSAQQFPDLHSELNLSSLELGDSALYFCASSVGSEPSYEQYFGPGTRLTVT.

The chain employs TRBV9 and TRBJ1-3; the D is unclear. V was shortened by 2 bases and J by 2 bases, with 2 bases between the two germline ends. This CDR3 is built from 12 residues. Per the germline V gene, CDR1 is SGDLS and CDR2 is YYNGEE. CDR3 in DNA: TGTGCCAGCAGCGTCACTGGAAACACCATATATTTT. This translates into CASSVTGNTIYF.

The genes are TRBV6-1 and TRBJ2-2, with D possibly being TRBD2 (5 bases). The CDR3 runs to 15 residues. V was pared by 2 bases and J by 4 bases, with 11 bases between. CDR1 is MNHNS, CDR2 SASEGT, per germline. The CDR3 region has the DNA TGTGCCAGCAGTGAAAGGCGCGGGCTCACCGGGGAGCTGTTTTTT. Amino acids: CASSERRGLTGELFF.

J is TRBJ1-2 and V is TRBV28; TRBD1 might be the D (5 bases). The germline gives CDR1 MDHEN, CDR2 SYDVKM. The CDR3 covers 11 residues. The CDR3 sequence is CAIQANYGYTF. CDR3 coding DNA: TGTGCGATACAGGCAAACTATGGCTACACCTTC.

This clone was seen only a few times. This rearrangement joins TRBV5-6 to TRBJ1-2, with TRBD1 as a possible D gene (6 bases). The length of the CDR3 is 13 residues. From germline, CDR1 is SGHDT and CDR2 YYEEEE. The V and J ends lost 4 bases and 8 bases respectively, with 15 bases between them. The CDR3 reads CASSPPGGRGYTF. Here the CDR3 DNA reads TGTGCCAGCAGCCCCCCCGGGGGGCGAGGCTACACCTTC.

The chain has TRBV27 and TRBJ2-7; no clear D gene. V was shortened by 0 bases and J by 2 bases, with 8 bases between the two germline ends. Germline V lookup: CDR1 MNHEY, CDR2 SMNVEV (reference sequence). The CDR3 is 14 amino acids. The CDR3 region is CASSLSRSPYEQYF. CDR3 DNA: TGTGCCAGCAGTTTATCGCGCTCCCCCTACGAGCAGTACTTC.

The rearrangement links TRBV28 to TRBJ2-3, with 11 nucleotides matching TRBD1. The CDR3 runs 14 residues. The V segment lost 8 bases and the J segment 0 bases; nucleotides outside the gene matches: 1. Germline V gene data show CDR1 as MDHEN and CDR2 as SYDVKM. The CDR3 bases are TGTGCCAGCGGACAGGGGGCGAGCACAGATACGCAGTATTTT. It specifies CASGQGASTDTQYF.

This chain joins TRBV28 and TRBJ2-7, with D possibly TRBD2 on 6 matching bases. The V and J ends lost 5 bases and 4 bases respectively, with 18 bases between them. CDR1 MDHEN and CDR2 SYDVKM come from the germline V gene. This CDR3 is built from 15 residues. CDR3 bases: TGTGCCAGCAGTCTGATTCGGGGAGGACTTTACGAGCAGTACTTC. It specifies CASSLIRGGLYEQYF.

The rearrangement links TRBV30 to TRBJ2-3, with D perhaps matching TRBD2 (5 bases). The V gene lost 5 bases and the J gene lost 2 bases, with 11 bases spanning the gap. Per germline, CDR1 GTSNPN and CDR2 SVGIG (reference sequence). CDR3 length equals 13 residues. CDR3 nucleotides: TGTGCCTGGGTGAGGGCAGCCACAGATACGCAGTATTTT. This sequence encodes CAWVRAATDTQYF.

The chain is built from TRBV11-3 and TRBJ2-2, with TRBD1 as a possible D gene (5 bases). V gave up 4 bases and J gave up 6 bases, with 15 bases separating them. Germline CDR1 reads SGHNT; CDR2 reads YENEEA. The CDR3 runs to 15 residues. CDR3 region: CASSSRLGPAGELFF. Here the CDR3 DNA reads TGTGCCAGCAGCTCCCGGTTGGGGCCGGCCGGGGAGCTGTTTTTT.

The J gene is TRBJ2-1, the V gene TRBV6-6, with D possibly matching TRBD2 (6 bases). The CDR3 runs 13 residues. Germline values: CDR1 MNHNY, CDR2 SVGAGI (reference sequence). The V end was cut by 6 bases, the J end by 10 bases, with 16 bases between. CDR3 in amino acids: CASSNSGEYEQFF. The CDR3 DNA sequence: TGTGCCAGCAGCAACTCGGGGGAATACGAGCAGTTCTTC.

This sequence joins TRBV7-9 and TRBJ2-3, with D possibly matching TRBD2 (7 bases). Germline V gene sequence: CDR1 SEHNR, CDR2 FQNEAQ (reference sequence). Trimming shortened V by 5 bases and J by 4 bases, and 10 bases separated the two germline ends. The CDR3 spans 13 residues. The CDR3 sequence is CASSPGGADTQYF. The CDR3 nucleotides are TGTGCCAGCAGCCCGGGGGGCGCAGATACGCAGTATTTT.

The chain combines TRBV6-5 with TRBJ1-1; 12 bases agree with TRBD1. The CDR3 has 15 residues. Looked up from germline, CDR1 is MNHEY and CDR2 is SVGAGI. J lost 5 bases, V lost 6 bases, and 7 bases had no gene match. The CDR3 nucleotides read TGTGCCAGCAGCAGGGACAGGGGGCGATGGACTGAAGCTTTCTTT. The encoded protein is CASSRDRGRWTEAFF.